This T cell receptor (beta chain) was identified during a study of shared clonotypes between healthy human individuals. This table comes from immunoSEQ multiplex PCR, and its TCRdb copy is limited to in-frame clones, with some not included. The table shows about half a million clones, with approximately 82% occurring only once. Study outcomes and limitations: Limitation of the genetic and exposure-history diversity represented came from the few donors. Sampling used blood alone; tissue repertoires probably differ.

Donors were Caucasian adults residing in Nashville, Tennessee, USA. In the case of this clone: Its antigen is undetermined.

The germline V and J ends were trimmed by 2 bases and 2 bases, with 12 bases remaining between them. Germline loops: CDR1 SGHTA, CDR2 FQGNSA. CDR3 size: 15 residues. The source is a woman aged 40-49 years in good health. Some clones in this sample may be carry-over from other donors' samples. The chain couples TRBV7-2 to TRBJ1-2; D gene uncertain. Sequenced: PBMCs. The CDR3 region has the DNA TGTGCCAGCAGCTTAACAAGGGCCCAGAACTATGGCTACACCTTC. The encoded protein is CASSLTRAQNYGYTF.